Presented here are 27 T cell receptor beta chains from one specimen sequenced in a study of OX40 agonist ivuxolimab in advanced cancers. The repertoire was sequenced with immunoSEQ multiplex PCR; TCRdb's copy has only in-frame clones and lacks some. The sample consists of more than 9,000 clones, approximately 69% of them appearing once. The starting material was CD4+ or CD8+ T cells sorted from blood, obtained in a trial of the OX40 agonist ivuxolimab. These receptors were taken from an adult with an advanced solid tumor such as melanoma, head and neck, liver or kidney cancer.

Comment on this clone: The same CDR3 arises from other DNA sequences in this sample as well. V is TRBV5-4 and J is TRBJ2-7; D is uncertain. The CDR3 is 12 residues long. The V and J ends lost 0 bases and 2 bases respectively, with 3 bases between them. Germline V gives CDR1 SGHNT, CDR2 YYREEE (reference sequence). The CDR3 DNA follows: TGTGCCAGCAGCTTGGGTACCTACGAGCAGTACTTC. Translation: CASSLGTYEQYF.

The rearrangement links TRBV6-6 to TRBJ2-5; 8 nucleotides match TRBD1. The junction had 8 bases not matched to a gene; V was cut back by 0 bases and J by 5 bases. CDR1 MNHNY and CDR2 SVGAGI come from the germline V gene (reference sequence). The CDR3 spans 16 residues. The CDR3 nucleotides are TGTGCCAGCAGTTACTCCCCTCAGGGGGCGGGGGAGACCCAGTACTTC. Translation gives CASSYSPQGAGETQYF.

This clone has more than one count but fewer than ten. The J gene is TRBJ2-7, the V gene TRBV28, with a weak D call TRBD1 (5 bases). The CDR3 has 15 residues. Looked up from germline, CDR1 is MDHEN and CDR2 is SYDVKM. Deletions cut 6 bases from V and 2 bases from J, with 17 bases between. The DNA of the CDR3 is TGTGCCAGCAGCCGCCGGGTAAGGGGTCCCTACGAGCAGTACTTC. It specifies CASSRRVRGPYEQYF. The whole variable domain, filled in from reference TRBV28 and TRBJ2-7, reads DVKVTQSSRYLVKRTGEKVFLECVQDMDHENMFWYRQDPGLGLRLIYFSYDVKMKEKGDIPEGYSVSREKKERFSLILESASTNQTSMYLCASSRRVRGPYEQYFGPGTRLTVT.

By its share, this clone is medium-sized. The gene calls are TRBV29-1 and TRBJ2-5; D uncertain. CDR1 is SQVTM, CDR2 ANQGSEA, per germline. This CDR3 is 13 amino acids long. With 4 bases removed from V and 1 base from J, the gap between germline ends came to 10 bases. CDR3 bases: TGCAGCGTTGGGAAAGGCCTCCAAGAGACCCAGTACTTC. Translating it yields CSVGKGLQETQYF.

V gene TRBV6-1 combines with J gene TRBJ2-1; the match to TRBD2 covers 10 bases. Losses at the gene ends were 0 bases for V and 8 bases for J; bases not matched to a gene: 4. This CDR3 spans 15 amino acids. The germline V gene encodes CDR1 MNHNS and CDR2 SASEGT. The CDR3 nucleotides read TGTGCCAGCAGTGAAGCTCGGACTAGCGGTTATGAGCAGTTCTTC. As protein: CASSEARTSGYEQFF.

This clone was detected only once. The chain recombines TRBV6-1 with TRBJ1-4; D is ambiguous. The CDR3 sequence is 13 residues long. The V and J ends lost 10 bases and 4 bases respectively, with 13 bases between them. Germline values: CDR1 MNHNS, CDR2 SASEGT. The CDR3 here is CAIRGFGNEKLFF. CDR3 coding DNA: TGTGCCATCCGCGGTTTCGGTAATGAAAAACTGTTTTTT.

The chain joins TRBV7-9 to TRBJ2-7; D might be TRBD2 (7 bases). This CDR3 is 12 amino acids long. Trimming pared 5 bases from V and 5 bases from J, leaving 10 bases between. Germline values: CDR1 SEHNR, CDR2 FQNEAQ (reference sequence). This CDR3 is CASSRGGDEQYF. The CDR3 DNA reads TGTGCCAGCAGCCGCGGGGGCGACGAGCAGTACTTC.

This chain uses TRBV2 with TRBJ2-1; D ambiguous. This CDR3 contains 12 residues. CDR1 and CDR2 (germline): SNHLY, FYNNEI. The CDR3 reads CAGAGEYNEQFF. CDR3 nucleotide sequence: TGTGCTGGCGCTGGCGAGTACAATGAGCAGTTCTTC.

The chain recombines TRBV16 with TRBJ2-2; 8 nucleotides align to TRBD1. V was pared by 4 bases and J by 5 bases, with 18 bases of the junction left unmatched. The CDR3 totals 19 residues. Per germline, CDR1 KGHSY and CDR2 FQNENV. The DNA for the CDR3 is TGTGCCAGCAGCCCCCGTATCCCGGGACAGGCCTTCCCTACCGGGGAGCTGTTTTTT. The encoded protein is CASSPRIPGQAFPTGELFF.

The genes are TRBV7-3 and TRBJ2-1, with unresolved D. Looked up from germline, CDR1 is SGHTA and CDR2 is FQGTGA. The CDR3 consists of 15 residues. V lost 2 bases and J lost 4, with 12 bases in between. CDR3 amino acids: CASSLDHPLYNEQFF. The CDR3 DNA follows: TGTGCCAGCAGCTTAGATCACCCCTTATACAATGAGCAGTTCTTC.

The chain carries TRBV27 and TRBJ2-7; D may match TRBD1 or TRBD2 (6 bases each). Trimming removed 5 bases at V and 5 bases at J, with 16 bases between. The CDR3 totals 14 residues. The germline V gene encodes CDR1 MNHEY and CDR2 SMNVEV (reference sequence). The CDR3, as DNA: TGTGCCAGCAGTATCCAATTCGGGGGCCACGAGCAGTACTTC. This gives the protein CASSIQFGGHEQYF.

The CDR3 region is CASRGSREQYF. The CDR3 region has the DNA TGTGCCAGCAGGGGGAGTCGGGAGCAGTACTTC. The chain combines TRBV6-5 with TRBJ2-7; maybe TRBD2 (5 bases). Germline V gene sequence: CDR1 MNHEY, CDR2 SVGAGI. Trimming left V 6 bases short and J 7 bases short, with 10 bases between. The CDR3 has 11 residues.

This clone was observed a single time. The V and J genes are TRBV28 and TRBJ2-5; TRBD2 aligns across 8 bases. The DNA end is more similar to TRBJ2-7, so the J call may be wrong. Germline assignment: CDR1 MDHEN and CDR2 SYDVKM. This CDR3 contains 15 residues. The CDR3 region has the DNA TGTGCCAGCAGTCCCCGAGGACTAGCTTCCTACGAGCAGTACTTC. Its protein is CASSPRGLASYEQYF.

The chain carries TRBV19 and TRBJ2-5; TRBD1 aligns across 8 bases. The CDR3 contains 15 residues. After removal of 4 bases from V and 4 bases from J, the junction contained 8 bases not matched to a gene. CDR1 and CDR2 from the germline V gene are LNHDA and SQIVND (reference sequence). The DNA of the CDR3 is TGTGCCAGTAGTACCGGGGACAGGTTCGGAGAGACCCAGTACTTC. Encoded protein: CASSTGDRFGETQYF.

The chain carries TRBV27 and TRBJ2-5; 7 bases align to TRBD1. Germline loops: CDR1 MNHEY, CDR2 SMNVEV (reference sequence). The CDR3 loop spans 16 amino acids. The V segment lost 5 bases and the J segment 1 base; nucleotides outside the gene matches: 10. CDR3 in amino acids: CASSPRDSLFQETQYF. The CDR3 bases are TGTGCCAGCAGTCCCCGGGACAGCCTTTTCCAAGAGACCCAGTACTTC.

This clone was found a few times. The gene calls are TRBV29-1 and TRBJ2-2; possible D gene TRBD2, 7 bases. CDR3 length: 15 residues. Germline V gives CDR1 SQVTM, CDR2 ANQGSEA. V shed 2 bases and J shed 4 bases, with 14 bases lying between them. The CDR3 protein is CSVESGGWGTGELFF. CDR3 nucleotide sequence: TGCAGCGTTGAATCGGGGGGCTGGGGCACCGGGGAGCTGTTTTTT.

The chain combines TRBV14 with TRBJ1-2, with a tentative D call TRBD1 (5 bases). This CDR3 comprises 13 residues. V dropped 1 base and J dropped 6 bases, with 9 bases sitting between them. Germline V gene data show CDR1 as SGHDN and CDR2 as FVKESK. This chain's CDR3 is CASSQGGVHGYTF. The CDR3 DNA reads TGTGCCAGCAGCCAAGGGGGGGTACATGGCTACACCTTC.

The chain links TRBV7-3 to TRBJ2-1, with 9 bases lining up with TRBD2. The germline gives CDR1 SGHTA, CDR2 FQGTGA. CDR3 size: 15 residues. The J segment lost 6 bases and the V segment lost 2 bases, leaving 5 bases of the junction unmatched. The CDR3 loop is CASSLLASGANEQFF. The CDR3 DNA reads as TGTGCCAGCAGCTTACTGGCTAGCGGGGCCAATGAGCAGTTCTTC.

About this clone: Relative to the germline gene, one junction end is altered; a read error may explain this. This chain joins TRBV7-9 and TRBJ1-1; TRBD1 agrees at 8 bases. The CDR3 is made up of 12 amino acids. From germline, CDR1 is SEHNR and CDR2 FQNEAQ (reference sequence). The CDR3 DNA is TGTGCCAGCAGCTTGGGACAGGAGGGTCTTTACTTT. As protein: CASSLGQEGLYF. Combining the CDR3 with reference TRBV7-9 and TRBJ1-1 gives the whole variable domain DTGVSQNPRHKITKRGQNVTFRCDPISEHNRLYWYRQTLGQGPEFLTYFQNEAQLEKSRLLSDRFSAERPKGSFSTLEIQRTEQGDSAMYLCASSLGQEGLYFGQGTRLTVV.

The chain combines TRBV9 with TRBJ1-2; D not certain. This CDR3 contains 13 residues. V was cut by 1 base and J by 2 bases, with 6 bases left in between. Germline V gene data show CDR1 as SGDLS and CDR2 as YYNGEE. The CDR3 here is CASSVTGNYGYTF. The CDR3 region has the DNA TGTGCCAGCAGCGTAACCGGAAACTATGGCTACACCTTC. The complete variable domain, with remaining parts taken from reference TRBV9 and TRBJ1-2, reads DSGVTQTPKHLITATGQRVTLRCSPRSGDLSVYWYQQSLDQGLQFLIQYYNGEERAKGNILERFSAQQFPDLHSELNLSSLELGDSALYFCASSVTGNYGYTFGSGTRLTVV.

The V and J genes are TRBV27 and TRBJ2-2; D uncertain. The CDR3 sequence is 16 residues long. With 5 bases removed from V and 7 bases from J, the gap between germline ends came to 20 bases. CDR1 and CDR2 (germline): MNHEY, SMNVEV (reference sequence). The CDR3 bases are TGTGCCAGCAGTCTTTTGGCAGTTGAATCGGGCGGGGAGCTGTTTTTT. This sequence encodes CASSLLAVESGGELFF.

V and J are TRBV19 and TRBJ2-7; the match to TRBD1 covers 9 bases. J gave up 2 bases and V 1 base, and 0 bases lay outside the gene matches. Per germline, CDR1 LNHDA and CDR2 SQIVND (reference sequence). The CDR3 spans 14 residues. The CDR3 reads CASSIGDRAYEQYF. The CDR3 nucleotides are TGTGCCAGTAGTATAGGGGACAGGGCCTACGAGCAGTACTTC. Drawing the rest from reference TRBV19 and TRBJ2-7, the complete variable domain is DGGITQSPKYLFRKEGQNVTLSCEQNLNHDAMYWYRQDPGQGLRLIYYSQIVNDFQKGDIAEGYSVSREKKESFPLTVTSAQKNPTAFYLCASSIGDRAYEQYFGPGTRLTVT.

J is TRBJ2-7 and V is TRBV7-9; a weak D match, TRBD1 (6 bases). Trimming stripped 4 bases from V and 3 bases from J, with 13 bases between. The CDR3 contains 14 residues. CDR1 is SEHNR, CDR2 FQNEAQ, per germline (reference sequence). The CDR3 loop reads CASSSGTPIYEQYF. Written as DNA, the CDR3 is TGTGCCAGCAGCTCCGGGACACCTATCTACGAGCAGTACTTC.

V gene TRBV13 combines with J gene TRBJ2-2; D gene unclear. Germline V gene lookup returns CDR1 PRHDT and CDR2 FYEKMQ (reference sequence). Between the trimmed V and J ends, which lost 11 bases and 0 bases, there was a span of 13 bases. This CDR3 has 14 amino acids. The CDR3 protein is CAAGTGSNTGELFF. The CDR3 bases are TGTGCCGCCGGAACTGGTTCGAACACCGGGGAGCTGTTTTTT.

The chain employs TRBV12-2 and TRBJ2-7; TRBD2, the table's D call, was not compared with the DNA. TRBV12-2 constitutes a pseudogene. This CDR3 has 20 residues. CDR3 loop: CASRLGASGTSGRPSYEQYF. The CDR3 DNA reads as TGTGCAAGTCGCTTAGGGGCTTCCGGGACTAGCGGGAGACCCTCCTACGAGCAGTACTTC.

The chain combines TRBV27 with TRBJ2-7; TRBD2 agrees at 8 bases. The V gene's germline CDR1 is MNHEY and CDR2 SMNVEV (reference sequence). The CDR3 sequence is 16 residues long. With V trimmed by 5 bases and J by 2 bases, 11 bases remained unmatched. CDR3 DNA sequence: TGTGCCAGCAGTACTAGAGGGCTAGCGGGCCCCTACGAGCAGTACTTC. It yields the protein CASSTRGLAGPYEQYF.

V usage is TRBV19 and J usage is TRBJ2-7; D is unclear. Trimming removed 5 bases at V and 3 bases at J, with 11 bases between. Looked up from germline, CDR1 is LNHDA and CDR2 is SQIVND (reference sequence). CDR3 size: 13 residues. CDR3 sequence (DNA): TGTGCCAGTAGTCCCGCCCACTTCTACGAGCAGTACTTC. This sequence encodes CASSPAHFYEQYF.